This T cell receptor beta chain stems from a study of blood T cell repertoires in COVID-19. To note about this clone: Distinct nucleotide sequences in the sample also encode this CDR3.

Here immunoSEQ multiplex PCR was the method, and the copy in TCRdb shows in-frame clones only, minus some. The repertoire holds 250,000 to 350,000 clones, around 85% seen once, with almost 1.5% in the top ten. Looked up from germline, CDR1 is MDHEN and CDR2 is SYDVKM. The CDR3 is 14 residues long. V gave up 2 bases and J gave up 1 base, with 5 bases separating them. V and J are TRBV28 and TRBJ2-2; D may be TRBD1 (5 bases). The TCR was taken from a human donor with COVID-19, enrolled during active disease. The donor label of this sample is uncertain. The sample was peripheral blood. The CDR3 DNA follows: TGTGCCAGCAGTTTAGGACAGAACACCGGGGAGCTGTTTTTT. This codes for CASSLGQNTGELFF.